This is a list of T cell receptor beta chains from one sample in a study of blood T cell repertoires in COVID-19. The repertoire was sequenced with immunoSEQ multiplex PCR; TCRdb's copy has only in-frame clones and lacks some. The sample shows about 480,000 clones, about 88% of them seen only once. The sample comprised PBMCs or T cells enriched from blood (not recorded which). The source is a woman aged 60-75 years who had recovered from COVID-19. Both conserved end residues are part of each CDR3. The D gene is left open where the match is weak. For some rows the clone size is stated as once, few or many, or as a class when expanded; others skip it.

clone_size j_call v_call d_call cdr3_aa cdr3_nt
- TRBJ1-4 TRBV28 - CASCTGPNEKLFF TGTGCCAGCTGTACAGGACCTAATGAAAAACTGTTTTTT
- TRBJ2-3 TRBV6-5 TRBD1 CASRRGQGTQYF TGTGCCAGCAGGAGAGGACAGGGGACGCAGTATTTT
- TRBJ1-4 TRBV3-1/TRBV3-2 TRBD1 CASSQEQGREKLFF TGTGCCAGCAGCCAAGAACAGGGGAGGGAAAAACTGTTTTTT
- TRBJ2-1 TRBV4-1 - CASSQVYQNNEQFF TGCGCCAGCAGCCAAGTATATCAGAACAATGAGCAGTTCTTC
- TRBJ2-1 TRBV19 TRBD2 CASRDYHLYNEQFF TGTGCCAGTCGGGACTACCACCTCTACAATGAGCAGTTCTTC
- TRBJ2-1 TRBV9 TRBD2 CASSPRTGGGGNEQFF TGTGCCAGCAGCCCCCGGACTGGCGGCGGGGGCAATGAGCAGTTCTTC
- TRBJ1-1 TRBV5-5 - CASSLGGGTEAFF TGTGCCAGCAGCTTGGGAGGGGGTACTGAAGCTTTCTTT
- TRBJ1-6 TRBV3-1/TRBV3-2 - CASSLDRQSSPLHF TGTGCCAGCAGTCTGGACAGACAGTCTTCACCCCTCCACTTT
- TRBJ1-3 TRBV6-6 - CASSRVLPGNTIYF TGTGCCAGCAGCCGCGTGCTCCCTGGAAACACCATATATTTT
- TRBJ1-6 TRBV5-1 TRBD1 CASSLPTGGSYNSPLHF TGCGCCAGCAGCTTACCTACAGGGGGCTCCTATAATTCACCCCTCCACTTT
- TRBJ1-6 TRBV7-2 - CASSLAPGVRSPLHF TGTGCCAGCAGCTTAGCGCCAGGGGTCAGGTCACCCCTCCACTTT
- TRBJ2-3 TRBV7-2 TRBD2 CASSRRAGETNTQYF TGTGCCAGCAGCAGAAGAGCGGGGGAAACAAATACGCAGTATTTT
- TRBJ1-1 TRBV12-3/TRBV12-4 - CASRVTGNTEAFF TGTGCCAGCAGGGTGACAGGGAACACTGAAGCTTTCTTT
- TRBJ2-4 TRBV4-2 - CASSQGVLAPNIQYF TGTGCCAGCAGCCAAGGGGTATTAGCACCAAACATTCAGTACTTC
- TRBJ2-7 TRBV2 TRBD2 CASSQGGLEAYEQYF TGTGCCAGCAGCCAAGGGGGACTAGAGGCCTACGAGCAGTACTTC
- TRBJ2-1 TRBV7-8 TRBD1 CASSYDRGNEQFF TGTGCCAGCAGCTACGACAGGGGAAATGAGCAGTTCTTC
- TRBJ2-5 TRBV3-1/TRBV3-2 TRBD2 CASTRSAGVKTQYF TGTGCCAGCACCCGGAGTGCGGGGGTAAAGACCCAGTACTTC
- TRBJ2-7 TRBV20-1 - CSASPTGGGYEQYF TGCAGTGCTAGTCCGACAGGTGGGGGCTACGAGCAGTACTTC
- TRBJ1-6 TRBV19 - CASSIYSTEHSPLHF TGTGCCAGTAGTATATATTCAACGGAGCATTCACCCCTCCACTTT
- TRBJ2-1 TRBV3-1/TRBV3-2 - CASSQGAIPYNEQFF TGTGCCAGCAGCCAAGGGGCTATCCCCTACAATGAGCAGTTCTTC
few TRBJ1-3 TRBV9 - CASSVDAGNTIYF TGTGCCAGCAGCGTAGATGCGGGAAACACCATATATTTT
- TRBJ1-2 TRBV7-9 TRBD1 CASSPGQGALTSNYGYTF TGTGCCAGCAGCCCGGGACAGGGGGCTTTGACTTCTAACTATGGCTACACCTTC
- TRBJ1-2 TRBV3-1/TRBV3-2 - CASSQQGRDGYTF TGTGCCAGCAGCCAACAGGGGAGGGATGGCTACACCTTC
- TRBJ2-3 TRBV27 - CASSSRVLGADTQYF TGTGCCAGCAGTTCTAGGGTTCTAGGGGCAGATACGCAGTATTTT
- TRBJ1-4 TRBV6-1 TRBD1 CASSEQGAKLFF TGTGCCAGCAGTGAACAGGGGGCAAAACTGTTTTTT
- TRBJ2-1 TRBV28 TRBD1 CASSPLYRGPSYNEQFF TGTGCCAGCAGTCCTCTTTACAGGGGGCCCTCCTACAATGAGCAGTTCTTC
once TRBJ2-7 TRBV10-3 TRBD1 CAISGQGTYEQYF TGTGCCATCAGTGGACAGGGTACCTACGAGCAGTACTTC
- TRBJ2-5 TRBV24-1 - CATSDRGGAGETQYF TGTGCCACCAGTGATCGAGGGGGGGCTGGGGAGACCCAGTACTTC
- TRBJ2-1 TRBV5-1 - CASSLAGLYNEQFF TGCGCCAGCAGCTTGGCCGGACTATACAATGAGCAGTTCTTC
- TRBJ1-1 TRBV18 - CASSPAQGPSLEAFF TGTGCCAGCTCACCCGCTCAGGGGCCTTCCCTTGAAGCTTTCTTT
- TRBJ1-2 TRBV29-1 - CSVPDSSYGYTF TGCAGCGTTCCAGACAGCTCCTATGGCTACACCTTC
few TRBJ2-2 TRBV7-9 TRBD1 CASSKGASNTGELFF TGTGCCAGCAGCAAGGGGGCTTCGAACACCGGGGAGCTGTTTTTT
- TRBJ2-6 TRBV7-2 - CASRSGSGANVLTF TGTGCCAGCAGATCGGGCTCTGGGGCCAACGTCCTGACTTTC
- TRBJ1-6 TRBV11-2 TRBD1 CASSSPGTDNSPLHF TGTGCCAGCAGCTCCCCCGGGACAGATAATTCACCCCTCCACTTT
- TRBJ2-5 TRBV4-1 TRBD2 CASSRITSGREETQYF TGCGCCAGCAGCCGAATAACTAGCGGACGCGAAGAGACCCAGTACTTC
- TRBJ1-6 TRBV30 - CAWNRGTSPLHF TGTGCCTGGAACCGGGGAACTTCACCCCTCCACTTT
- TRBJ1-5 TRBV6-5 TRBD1 CASSYGAGGNQPQHF TGTGCCAGCAGTTATGGGGCAGGGGGTAATCAGCCCCAGCATTTT
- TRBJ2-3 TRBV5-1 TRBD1 CASRQAQGLDTQYF TGCGCCAGCAGACAAGCACAGGGGCTGGATACGCAGTATTTT
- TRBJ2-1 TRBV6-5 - CASVNRAGAYNEQFF TGTGCCAGCGTTAACAGGGCAGGAGCCTACAATGAGCAGTTCTTC
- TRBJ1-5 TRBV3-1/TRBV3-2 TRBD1 CASSQGIWTGFGQPQHF TGTGCCAGCAGCCAAGGAATCTGGACAGGGTTCGGTCAGCCCCAGCATTTT
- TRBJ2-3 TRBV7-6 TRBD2 CASSPGTSGGTDTQYF TGTGCCAGCAGCCCCGGGACTAGCGGGGGGACAGATACGCAGTATTTT
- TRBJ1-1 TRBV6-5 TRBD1 CASSYSIGNRGEAFF TGTGCCAGCAGTTACTCGATCGGAAACAGGGGTGAAGCTTTCTTT
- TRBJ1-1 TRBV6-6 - CASSPPGTGISTEAFF TGTGCCAGCAGCCCACCGGGCACAGGGATTTCCACTGAAGCTTTCTTT
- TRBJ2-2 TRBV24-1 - CATSDSTRRGHGELFF TGTGCCACCAGTGATTCAACGCGGCGGGGTCACGGGGAGCTGTTTTTT
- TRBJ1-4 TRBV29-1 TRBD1 CSVAPTGTDNEKLFF TGCAGCGTCGCACCGACCGGGACAGACAATGAAAAACTGTTTTTT
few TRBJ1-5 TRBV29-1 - CSVEDRPGTSFSNQPQHF TGCAGCGTTGAAGATCGACCGGGGACATCCTTTAGCAATCAGCCCCAGCATTTT
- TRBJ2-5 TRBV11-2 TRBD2 CASSRHGGLASYRQETQYF TGTGCCAGCAGCCGCCACGGGGGACTAGCGAGTTATAGGCAAGAGACCCAGTACTTC
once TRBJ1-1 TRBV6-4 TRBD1 CASSGGQANTEAFF TGTGCCAGCAGCGGGGGACAGGCGAACACTGAAGCTTTCTTT
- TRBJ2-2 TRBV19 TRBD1 CASSKDIVSDRATGELFF TGTGCCAGTAGTAAAGATATCGTGTCCGACAGGGCCACCGGGGAGCTGTTTTTT
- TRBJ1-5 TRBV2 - CATATDSNQPQHF TGTGCCACCGCAACAGATAGCAATCAGCCCCAGCATTTT
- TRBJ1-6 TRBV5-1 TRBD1 CASSLGQGRAYNSPLHF TGCGCCAGCAGCTTAGGACAGGGGAGAGCCTATAATTCACCCCTCCACTTT
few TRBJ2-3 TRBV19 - CPGQQSTDTQYF TGTCCCGGACAGCAGAGCACAGATACGCAGTATTTT
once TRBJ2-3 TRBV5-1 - CASSPGWSTDTQYF TGCGCCAGCAGCCCGGGTTGGAGCACAGATACGCAGTATTTT